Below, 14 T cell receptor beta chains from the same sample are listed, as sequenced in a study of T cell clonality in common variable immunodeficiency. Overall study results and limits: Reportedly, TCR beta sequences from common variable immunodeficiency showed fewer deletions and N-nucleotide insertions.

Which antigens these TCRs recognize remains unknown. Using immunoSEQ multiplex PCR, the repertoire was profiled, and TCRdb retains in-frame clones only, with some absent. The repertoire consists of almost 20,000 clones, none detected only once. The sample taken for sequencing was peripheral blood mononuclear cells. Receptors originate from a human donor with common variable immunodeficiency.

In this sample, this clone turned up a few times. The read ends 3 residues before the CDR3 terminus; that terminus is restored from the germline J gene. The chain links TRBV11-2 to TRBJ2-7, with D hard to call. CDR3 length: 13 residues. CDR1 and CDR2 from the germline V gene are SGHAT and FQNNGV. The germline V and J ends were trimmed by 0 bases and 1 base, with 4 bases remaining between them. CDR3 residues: CASSLDLSYEQYF. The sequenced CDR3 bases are TGTGCCAGCAGCTTAGACCTGTCCTACGAG.

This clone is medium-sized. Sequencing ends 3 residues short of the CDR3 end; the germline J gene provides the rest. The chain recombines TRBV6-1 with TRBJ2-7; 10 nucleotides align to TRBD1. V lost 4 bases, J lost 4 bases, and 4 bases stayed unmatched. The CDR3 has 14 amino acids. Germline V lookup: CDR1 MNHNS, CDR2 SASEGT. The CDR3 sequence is CASSGRGQGYEQYF. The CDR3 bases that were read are TGTGCCAGCAGTGGCCGGGGACAGGGGTACGAG.

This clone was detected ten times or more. The sequenced part of the CDR3 DNA is TGCAGCGTGGCGGGGGTCCGAAACTCCTACAATGAG. It encodes CSVAGVRNSYNE. Given in full, the CDR3 is CSVAGVRNSYNEQFF. The chain is built from TRBV29-1 and TRBJ2-1; TRBD2 matches 7 bases. The read ends 3 residues early relative to the CDR3; the germline J gene fills the gap. The CDR3 extends over 15 amino acids. Germline V gene lookup returns CDR1 SQVTM and CDR2 ANQGSEA. The junction had 8 bases not matched to a gene; V was cut back by 6 bases and J by 0 bases.

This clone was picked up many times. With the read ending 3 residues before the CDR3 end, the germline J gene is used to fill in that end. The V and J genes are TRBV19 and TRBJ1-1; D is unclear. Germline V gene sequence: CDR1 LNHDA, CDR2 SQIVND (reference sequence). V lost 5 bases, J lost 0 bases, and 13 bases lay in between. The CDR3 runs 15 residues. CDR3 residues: CASSPRTGMNTEAFF. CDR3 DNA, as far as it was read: TGTGCCAGTAGTCCCCGGACTGGAATGAACACTGAA.

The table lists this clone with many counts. CDR3 DNA (partial): TGCAGTGCTAGGGGCATCGATTCACCC. This gives the protein CSARGIDSP. The whole CDR3 protein reads CSARGIDSPLHF. V gene TRBV20-1 combines with J gene TRBJ1-6; D is uncertain. The read halts 3 residues ahead of the CDR3 end, with the missing end drawn from the germline J gene. Germline CDR1 DFQATT, CDR2 SNEGSKA (reference sequence). Between the trimmed V and J ends, which lost 3 bases and 8 bases, there was a span of 8 bases. CDR3 size: 12 residues.

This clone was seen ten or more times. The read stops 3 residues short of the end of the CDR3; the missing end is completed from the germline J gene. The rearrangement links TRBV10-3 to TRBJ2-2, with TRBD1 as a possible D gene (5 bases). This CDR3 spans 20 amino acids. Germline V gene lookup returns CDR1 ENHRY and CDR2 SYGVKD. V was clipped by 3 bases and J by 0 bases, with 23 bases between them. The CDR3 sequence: CAISDSGRRAGSANTGELFF. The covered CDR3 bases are TGTGCCATCAGTGATTCGGGCAGACGGGCAGGGTCGGCGAACACCGGGGAG.

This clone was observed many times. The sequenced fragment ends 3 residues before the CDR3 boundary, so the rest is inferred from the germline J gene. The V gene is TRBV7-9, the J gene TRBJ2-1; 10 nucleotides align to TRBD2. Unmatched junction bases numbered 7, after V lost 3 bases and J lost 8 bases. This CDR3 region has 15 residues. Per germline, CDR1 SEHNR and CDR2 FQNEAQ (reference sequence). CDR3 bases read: TGTGCCAGCAGCTTTGGTAGCGGGAGGACCGATGAG. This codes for CASSFGSGRTDE. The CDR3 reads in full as CASSFGSGRTDEQFF.

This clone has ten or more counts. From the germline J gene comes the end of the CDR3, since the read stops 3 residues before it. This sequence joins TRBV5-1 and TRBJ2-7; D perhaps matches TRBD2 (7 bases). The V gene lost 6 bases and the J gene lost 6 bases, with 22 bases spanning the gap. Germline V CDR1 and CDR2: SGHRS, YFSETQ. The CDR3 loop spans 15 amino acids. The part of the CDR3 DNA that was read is TGCGCCAGCAACGACGGGGGGCGCACCCTAGCCGAG. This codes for CASNDGGRTLAE. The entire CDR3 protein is CASNDGGRTLAEQYF.

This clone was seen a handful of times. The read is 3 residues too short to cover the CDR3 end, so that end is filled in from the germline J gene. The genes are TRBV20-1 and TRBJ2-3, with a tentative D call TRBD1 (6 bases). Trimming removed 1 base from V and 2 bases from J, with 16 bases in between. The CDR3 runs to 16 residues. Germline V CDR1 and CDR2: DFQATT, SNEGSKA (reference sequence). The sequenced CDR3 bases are TGCAGTGCTAGAGGGTTGGGGGACACCTACACAGATACG. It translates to CSARGLGDTYTDT. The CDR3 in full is CSARGLGDTYTDTQYF.

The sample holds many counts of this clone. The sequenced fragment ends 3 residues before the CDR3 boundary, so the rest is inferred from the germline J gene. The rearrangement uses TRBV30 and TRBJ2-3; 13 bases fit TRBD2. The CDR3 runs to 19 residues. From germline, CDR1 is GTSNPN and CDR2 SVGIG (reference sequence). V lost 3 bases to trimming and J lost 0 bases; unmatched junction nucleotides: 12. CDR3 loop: CAWRTSGRTKPASTDTQYF. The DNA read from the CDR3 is TGTGCCTGGAGGACTAGCGGGAGGACGAAACCGGCTAGCACAGATACG.

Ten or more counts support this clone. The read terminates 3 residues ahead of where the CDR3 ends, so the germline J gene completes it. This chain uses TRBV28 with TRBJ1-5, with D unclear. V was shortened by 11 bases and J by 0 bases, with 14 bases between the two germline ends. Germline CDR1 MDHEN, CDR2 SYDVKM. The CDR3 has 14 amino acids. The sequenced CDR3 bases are TGTGCCGGGTCTCGACAATTTAGCAATCAGCCC. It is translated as CAGSRQFSNQP. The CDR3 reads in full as CAGSRQFSNQPQHF.

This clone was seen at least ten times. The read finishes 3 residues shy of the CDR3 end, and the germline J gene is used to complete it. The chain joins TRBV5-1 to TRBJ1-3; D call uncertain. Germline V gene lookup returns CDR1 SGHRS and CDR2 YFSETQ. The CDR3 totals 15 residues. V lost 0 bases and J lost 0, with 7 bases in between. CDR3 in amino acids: CASSLEVSSGNTIYF. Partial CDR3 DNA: TGCGCCAGCAGCTTGGAGGTGAGCTCTGGAAACACC. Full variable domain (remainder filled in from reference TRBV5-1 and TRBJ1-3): KAGVTQTPRYLIKTRGQQVTLSCSPISGHRSVSWYQQTPGQGLQFLFEYFSETQRNKGNFPGRFSGRQFSNSRSEMNVSTLELGDSALYLCASSLEVSSGNTIYFGEGSWLTVV.

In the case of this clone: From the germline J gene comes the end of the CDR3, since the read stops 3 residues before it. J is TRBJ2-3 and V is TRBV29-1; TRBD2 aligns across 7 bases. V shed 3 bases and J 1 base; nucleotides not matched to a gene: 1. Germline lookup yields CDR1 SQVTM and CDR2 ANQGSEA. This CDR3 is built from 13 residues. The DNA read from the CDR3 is TGCAGCGTTGAGGGGGGGGGCACAGATACG. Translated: CSVEGGGTDT. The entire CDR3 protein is CSVEGGGTDTQYF.

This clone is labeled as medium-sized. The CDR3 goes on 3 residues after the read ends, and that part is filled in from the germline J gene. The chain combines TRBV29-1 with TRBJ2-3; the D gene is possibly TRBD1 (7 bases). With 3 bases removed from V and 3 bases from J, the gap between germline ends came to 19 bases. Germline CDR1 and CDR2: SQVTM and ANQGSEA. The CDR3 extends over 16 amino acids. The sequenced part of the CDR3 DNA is TGCAGCGTTGATTTACGGGGGCAGGGGGGAACAGATACG. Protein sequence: CSVDLRGQGGTDT. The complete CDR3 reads CSVDLRGQGGTDTQYF.